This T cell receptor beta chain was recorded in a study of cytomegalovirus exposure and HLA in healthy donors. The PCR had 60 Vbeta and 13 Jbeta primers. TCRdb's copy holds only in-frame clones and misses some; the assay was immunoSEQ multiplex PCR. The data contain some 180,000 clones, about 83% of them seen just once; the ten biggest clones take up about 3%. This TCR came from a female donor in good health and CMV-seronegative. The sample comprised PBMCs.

The DNA of the CDR3 is TGTGCCAGCAGTCCAACCCTCCGGGACAGGAACTACGAGCAGTACTTC. It specifies CASSPTLRDRNYEQYF. The rearrangement links TRBV28 to TRBJ2-7; TRBD1 aligns across 8 bases. With 5 bases clipped from V and 3 bases from J, the junction kept 12 bases outside the gene matches. The CDR3 is 16 amino acids. CDR1 and CDR2 (germline): MDHEN, SYDVKM.